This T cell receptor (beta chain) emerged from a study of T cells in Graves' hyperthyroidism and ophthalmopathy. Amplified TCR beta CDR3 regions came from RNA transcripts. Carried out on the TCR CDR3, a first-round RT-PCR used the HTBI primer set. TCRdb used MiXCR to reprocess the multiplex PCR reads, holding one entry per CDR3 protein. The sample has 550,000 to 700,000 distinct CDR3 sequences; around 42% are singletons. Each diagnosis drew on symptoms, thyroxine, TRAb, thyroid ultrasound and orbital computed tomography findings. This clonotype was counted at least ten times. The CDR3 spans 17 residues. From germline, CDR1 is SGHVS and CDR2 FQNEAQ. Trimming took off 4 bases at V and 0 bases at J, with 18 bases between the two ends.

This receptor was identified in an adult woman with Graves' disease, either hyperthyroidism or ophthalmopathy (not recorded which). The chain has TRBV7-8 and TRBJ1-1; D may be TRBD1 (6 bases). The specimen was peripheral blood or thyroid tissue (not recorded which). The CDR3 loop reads CASSSGQTRNMNTEAFF. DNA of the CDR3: TGTGCCAGCAGCTCAGGACAGACAAGAAACATGAACACTGAAGCTTTCTTT.